The next 2 T cell receptor beta chains were all read from a single sample in a study of blood T cell repertoires in COVID-19. Libraries were prepared by immunoSEQ multiplex PCR; TCRdb keeps only in-frame clonotypes and omits some of them. This sample carries 300,000 to 400,000 clones, roughly 88% of them seen once, and the ten largest clones take about 5%. Sequences were obtained from PBMCs or T cells enriched from blood (not recorded which). These receptors originate from a man younger than 45 who had recovered from COVID-19.

This clone was picked up one time. The rearrangement uses TRBV20-1 and TRBJ2-5; D may be TRBD1 (5 bases). Per germline, CDR1 DFQATT and CDR2 SNEGSKA (reference sequence). V shed 3 bases and J shed 4 bases, with 12 bases lying between them. The CDR3 sequence is 13 residues long. The CDR3 loop reads CSASVTVGETQYF. Written as DNA, the CDR3 is TGCAGTGCTAGTGTGACAGTGGGAGAGACCCAGTACTTC.

V usage is TRBV7-9 and J usage is TRBJ1-2; D gene ambiguous. Germline V gene sequence: CDR1 SEHNR, CDR2 FQNEAQ (reference sequence). V was clipped by 4 bases and J by 3 bases, with 9 bases between them. The CDR3 is 13 residues long. As DNA, the CDR3 is TGTGCCAGCAGCTCGACTGAACACTATGGCTACACCTTC. Residues: CASSSTEHYGYTF.